Below are 3 T cell receptor beta chains sequenced from a single sample in a study of blood T cell repertoires in COVID-19. The table came from immunoSEQ multiplex PCR; TCRdb's copy has only in-frame clones and leaves some out. The data hold hundreds of thousands of clones, with just under 90% observed a single time. Sequencing used PBMCs or T cells enriched from blood (not recorded which). These receptors came from a woman aged 45 to 65 who had been exposed to COVID-19.

The rearrangement joins TRBV5-6 to TRBJ1-4, with 9 positions matching TRBD1. V lost 6 bases to trimming and J lost 5 bases; unmatched junction nucleotides: 11. The length of the CDR3 is 16 residues. Germline loops: CDR1 SGHDT, CDR2 YYEEEE. In nucleotides, the CDR3 is TGTGCCAGCACGGCGGCTACAGGGGGCAAGAATGAAAAACTGTTTTTT. Its protein is CASTAATGGKNEKLFF.

The genes are TRBV19 and TRBJ1-6; 8 bases match TRBD1. The CDR3 totals 16 residues. J lost 7 bases, V lost 5 bases, and 10 bases had no gene match. Germline values: CDR1 LNHDA, CDR2 SQIVND (reference sequence). CDR3 region: CASSPHQGALNSPLHF. The CDR3 DNA sequence: TGTGCCAGTAGTCCCCATCAGGGGGCCTTGAATTCACCCCTCCACTTT.

The DNA of the CDR3 is TGTGCCAGCAGCGACCTGGACAATGGAAACACCATATATTTT. Protein product: CASSDLDNGNTIYF. The chain is built from TRBV3-1 (or the pseudogene TRBV3-2) and TRBJ1-3; possibly TRBD1 for D (5 bases). Germline V gene sequence: CDR1 LGHDT, CDR2 YNNKEL (reference sequence). This CDR3 is 14 amino acids long. V was pared by 5 bases and J by 3 bases, with 11 bases between.